The rows below give T cell receptor beta chains drawn from one sample of a study of T cells after yellow fever vaccination. TCRdb redid the calling of the 5' RACE reads with MiXCR, one entry per CDR3 protein. The profile covers about 630,000 distinct CDR3 sequences, with over 9% appearing a single time and under 15% taken by the ten largest. This material consisted of PBMCs, taken on the day of the yellow fever booster vaccination. These receptors all stem from a man aged 25 to 40 who received the YFV17D yellow fever vaccine. Each CDR3 is given with its conserved first and last residue. A D gene is named only where the DNA matches it firmly. A clone size is listed for some rows: how often the clone was seen (once, few, many), or a class if it is expanded.

J gene,D gene,V gene,clone size,CDR3 protein,CDR3 DNA
TRBJ2-1,.,TRBV7-2,.,CASRVAAEQFF,TGTGCCAGCAGGGTCGCTGCTGAGCAGTTCTTC
TRBJ2-3,.,TRBV12-3/TRBV12-4,.,CACSFLGLLTTGTDTQYF,TGTGCCTGCAGTTTTCTAGGACTCCTAACCACGGGGACAGATACGCAGTATTTT
TRBJ2-7,TRBD1,TRBV12-3/TRBV12-4,.,CASSASGGAPYEQYF,TGTGCCAGCAGTGCCTCAGGGGGCGCGCCCTACGAGCAGTACTTC
TRBJ1-2,.,TRBV20-1,many,CSAIPGADGYTF,TGCAGTGCTATCCCAGGGGCGGATGGCTACACCTTC
TRBJ2-1,TRBD2,TRBV24-1,few,CATSAEQGVAGVPYNEQFF,TGTGCCACCAGTGCCGAACAGGGCGTAGCGGGAGTCCCCTACAATGAGCAGTTCTTC
TRBJ2-2,TRBD2,TRBV29-1,.,CSVVTSGNTGELFF,TGCAGCGTCGTGACTAGCGGAAACACCGGGGAGCTGTTTTTT
TRBJ2-3,.,TRBV2,few,CASSSSGYSTDTQYF,TGTGCCAGCAGTTCCTCGGGCTACTCCACAGATACGCAGTATTTT
TRBJ2-5,TRBD2,TRBV7-7,.,CASSPGLAGDRETQYF,TGTGCTAGCAGCCCTGGACTAGCGGGAGACAGAGAGACCCAGTACTTC
TRBJ2-7,TRBD2,TRBV6-5,many,CASSYIGRASKYEQYF,TGTGCCAGCAGTTACATCGGGAGGGCCTCCAAGTACGAGCAGTACTTC
TRBJ2-7,TRBD1,TRBV18,.,CASSTLGQGDSYEQYF,TGTGCCAGCTCAACCCTGGGACAGGGGGACTCCTACGAGCAGTACTTC
TRBJ1-1,.,TRBV20-1,.,CSARGRGARNTEAFF,TGCAGTGCTCGGGGGAGAGGGGCACGGAACACTGAAGCTTTCTTT
TRBJ1-1,TRBD1,TRBV12-3/TRBV12-4,few,CASSLVGTGREAFF,TGTGCCAGCAGTTTAGTAGGGACAGGGCGCGAAGCTTTCTTT
TRBJ2-7,TRBD1,TRBV7-9,.,CASSTTPGQEGSDEQYF,TGTGCCAGCAGCACGACCCCGGGACAGGAGGGCTCTGACGAGCAGTACTTC
TRBJ1-1,.,TRBV28,few,CASTSAHTEAFF,TGTGCCAGCACGTCAGCTCACACTGAAGCTTTCTTT
TRBJ2-2,TRBD2,TRBV29-1,few,CSVEGAGRAGGELFF,TGCAGCGTTGAAGGTGCCGGGAGGGCCGGCGGGGAGCTGTTTTTT
TRBJ1-6,.,TRBV12-3/TRBV12-4,few,CASSFQENSPLHF,TGTGCCAGCAGTTTCCAGGAAAATTCACCCCTCCACTTT
TRBJ2-3,TRBD1,TRBV27,.,CASSLYRTGTGLADTQYF,TGTGCCAGCAGTTTATACCGAACCGGGACAGGGTTGGCAGATACGCAGTATTTT
TRBJ2-2,.,TRBV7-2,many,CASSLSSANTGELFF,TGTGCCAGCAGCTTATCTAGCGCAAACACCGGGGAGCTGTTTTTT
TRBJ2-7,TRBD1,TRBV5-1,many,CASSSGQALYEQYF,TGCGCCAGCAGCTCTGGACAGGCCCTCTACGAGCAGTACTTC
TRBJ2-1,TRBD1,TRBV30,.,CAWIRDRMYNEQFF,TGTGCCTGGATCCGGGACAGGATGTACAATGAGCAGTTCTTC
TRBJ2-2,.,TRBV7-3,.,CASSAAGAGELFF,TGTGCCAGCAGCGCCGCTGGGGCCGGGGAGCTGTTTTTT
TRBJ1-1,TRBD1,TRBV30,few,CAWSGDRATEAFF,TGTGCCTGGAGCGGGGACAGGGCTACTGAAGCTTTCTTT
TRBJ2-1,TRBD2,TRBV2,few,CASRRGLARGEQFF,TGTGCCAGCAGACGTGGACTAGCTAGGGGTGAGCAGTTCTTC
TRBJ2-5,.,TRBV15,.,CATSRGRQALQETQYF,TGTGCCACCAGCAGAGGCCGACAGGCCCTCCAAGAGACCCAGTACTTC
TRBJ2-7,.,TRBV12-3/TRBV12-4,.,CASSLSAGVSEQYF,TGTGCCAGCAGTTTGTCTGCTGGGGTTAGCGAGCAGTACTTC
TRBJ2-1,TRBD2,TRBV7-9,few,CASSPPAGGPFNEQFF,TGTGCCAGCAGCCCCCCAGCGGGAGGGCCGTTCAATGAGCAGTTCTTC
TRBJ2-1,TRBD2,TRBV9,.,CASSVGWTSLNEQFF,TGTGCCAGCAGCGTAGGGTGGACTAGTCTCAATGAGCAGTTCTTC
TRBJ2-5,.,TRBV2,.,CASSERPQETQYF,TGTGCCAGCAGTGAACGGCCCCAAGAGACCCAGTACTTC
TRBJ2-1,TRBD2,TRBV5-1,.,CASSLAERAGGREQFF,TGCGCCAGCAGCTTGGCCGAGCGAGCGGGAGGTCGTGAGCAGTTCTTC
TRBJ1-2,.,TRBV2,.,CASSEDSGYTF,TGTGCCAGCAGTGAGGATAGTGGCTACACCTTC
TRBJ1-2,.,TRBV5-4,few,CASSHQTLMNYGYTF,TGTGCCAGCAGCCACCAAACCCTGATGAACTATGGCTACACCTTC
TRBJ2-1,TRBD1,TRBV30,few,CAWDGTGRLKVF,TGTGCCTGGGATGGGACAGGGAGGCTTAAGGTCTTC
TRBJ2-7,TRBD2,TRBV9,few,CASSVALIAGAYEQYF,TGTGCCAGCAGCGTAGCCCTAATAGCGGGGGCCTACGAGCAGTACTTC
TRBJ2-2,.,TRBV12-3/TRBV12-4,.,CASSYYTGELFF,TGTGCCAGCAGTTATTACACCGGGGAGCTGTTTTTT
TRBJ2-5,.,TRBV29-1,few,CSVGWVQETQYF,TGCAGCGTTGGGTGGGTACAAGAGACCCAGTACTTC
TRBJ2-2,TRBD2,TRBV3-1,many,CASSPSSGSVNTGELFF,TGTGCCAGCAGCCCTTCTAGCGGGAGCGTTAACACCGGGGAGCTGTTTTTT
TRBJ1-2,.,TRBV29-1,few,CSVGEATDRYGYTF,TGCAGCGTTGGAGAAGCGACGGATCGCTATGGCTACACCTTC
TRBJ2-3,TRBD2,TRBV20-1,.,CSARRGGTTTDTQYF,TGCAGTGCTAGGAGGGGCGGGACTACCACAGATACGCAGTATTTT
TRBJ1-1,.,TRBV11-2,few,CASSLNGERAEAFF,TGTGCCAGCAGCCTTAACGGGGAACGCGCTGAAGCTTTCTTT
TRBJ1-5,.,TRBV3-1,.,CASSQQGWSNQPQHF,TGTGCCAGCAGCCAACAGGGTTGGAGCAATCAGCCCCAGCATTTT
TRBJ2-5,.,TRBV12-3/TRBV12-4,.,CASSPDRSQETQYF,TGTGCCAGCAGTCCCGACAGATCGCAAGAGACCCAGTACTTC
TRBJ1-1,.,TRBV7-2,many,CASSPDGLLTEAFF,TGTGCCAGCAGCCCAGACGGGCTCCTCACTGAAGCTTTCTTT
TRBJ2-2,.,TRBV7-2,.,CASSLVPAGHTGELFF,TGTGCCAGCAGCTTAGTCCCGGCAGGGCACACCGGGGAGCTGTTTTTT
TRBJ2-7,.,TRBV5-6,few,CASSFSSGSLGTYEQYF,TGTGCCAGCAGCTTTTCATCGGGCTCCCTGGGTACCTACGAGCAGTACTTC
TRBJ2-3,.,TRBV23-1,.,CASSQVRSLLRTQYF,TGCGCCAGCAGTCAAGTCCGCTCCCTCCTGCGTACGCAGTATTTT
TRBJ1-5,.,TRBV20-1,few,CSASAGHLQPQHF,TGCAGTGCAAGTGCGGGACATCTCCAGCCCCAGCATTTT
TRBJ2-7,.,TRBV20-1,.,CSASPVGEAYEQYF,TGCAGTGCTAGCCCGGTTGGGGAGGCCTACGAGCAGTACTTC
TRBJ2-1,TRBD2,TRBV7-3,.,CASSPTSGNNEQFF,TGTGCCAGCAGCCCGACTAGCGGAAACAATGAGCAGTTCTTC
TRBJ2-1,.,TRBV29-1,many,CSDTTRSYNEQFF,TGCAGCGATACGACCAGGAGCTACAATGAGCAGTTCTTC
TRBJ1-1,.,TRBV20-1,.,CSATRRRMNAEAFF,TGCAGTGCCACCAGACGGAGAATGAACGCTGAAGCTTTCTTT
TRBJ2-1,TRBD2,TRBV6-1,.,CASSPMGTSGNYNEQFF,TGTGCCAGCAGTCCTATGGGGACTAGCGGGAACTACAATGAGCAGTTCTTC
TRBJ2-5,.,TRBV20-1,.,CSASSSGRISSQETQYF,TGCAGTGCTAGCTCTAGTGGACGGATTAGCTCCCAAGAGACCCAGTACTTC
TRBJ2-2,.,TRBV20-1,.,CSARDGNTGELFF,TGCAGTGCAAGGGACGGGAACACCGGGGAGCTGTTTTTT
TRBJ2-1,.,TRBV6-1,few,CASSALGRSAFNEQFF,TGTGCCAGCAGTGCTCTCGGGAGATCCGCCTTCAATGAGCAGTTCTTC